The rows below give T cell receptor beta chains drawn from one sample of a study of blood T cell repertoires in COVID-19. Clones were read by immunoSEQ multiplex PCR, and TCRdb kept only the in-frame ones, dropping some. This sample has around 100,000 clones, with approximately 92% found just once. The sample was peripheral blood. These receptors all stem from a man aged 45-65 years with active COVID-19. Each CDR3 is given with its conserved first and last residue. A D gene is named only where the DNA matches it firmly. Only some rows state a clone size, as once, few, many or a class for expanded clones.

. TRBJ1-2 . TRBV30 TGTGCCTGGAGCTCTAACTATGGCTACACCTTC CAWSSNYGYTF
TRBD1 TRBJ1-6 . TRBV10-3 TGTGCCATCTCGGGACAGGGAGATTCACCCCTCCACTTT CAISGQGDSPLHF
. TRBJ2-1 . TRBV6-5 TGTGCCAGCCCCGACAGTTATTACAATGAGCAGTTCTTC CASPDSYYNEQFF
. TRBJ1-3 once TRBV30 TGTGCCTGGAGTCCTCCCCCGGCGAGGAACACCATATATTTT CAWSPPPARNTIYF
. TRBJ1-3 . TRBV27 TGTGCCAGCAGTTTACAGGGCTCTGGAAACACCATATATTTT CASSLQGSGNTIYF
. TRBJ2-7 . TRBV6-2/TRBV6-3 TGTGCCAGCAGTTATGGGCAGGGTACCTACGAGCAGTACTTC CASSYGQGTYEQYF
. TRBJ1-2 . TRBV9 TGTGCCAGTCGAGGGCTTTGGGGCTACACCTTC CASRGLWGYTF
. TRBJ1-2 . TRBV27 TGTGCCAGCAGTTTATCCCCGGGGGTCTATGGCTACACCTTC CASSLSPGVYGYTF
. TRBJ1-3 . TRBV7-9 TGTGCCAGCAGCGGTGGAGGGTCTGGAAACACCATATATTTT CASSGGGSGNTIYF
TRBD2 TRBJ2-3 once TRBV20-1 TGCAGTGCTAGTCCCCCAGGGGCGGGAGGAGGCACAGATACGCAGTATTTT CSASPPGAGGGTDTQYF
TRBD2 TRBJ2-7 once TRBV6-6 TGTGCCAGCACTCACGGGGGACTAGCTAAGCAGTACTTC CASTHGGLAKQYF
. TRBJ2-7 . TRBV5-1 TGCGCCAGCAGCTTTAGAGGCGAGCAGTACTTC CASSFRGEQYF
. TRBJ2-1 . TRBV30 TGTGCCTGGAGTGTACAAGCGGGCTACAATGAGCAGTTCTTC CAWSVQAGYNEQFF
. TRBJ1-1 . TRBV28 TGTGCCAGCAGTTTTCCAGACTCAGACACTGAAGCTTTCTTT CASSFPDSDTEAFF
. TRBJ2-5 . TRBV7-8 TGTGCCAGCAGCTTTAGACAGCAAGAGACCCAGTACTTC CASSFRQQETQYF
TRBD1 TRBJ1-2 . TRBV30 TGTGCCTGGGCGGGACAGGCCTATGGCTACACCTTC CAWAGQAYGYTF
TRBD2 TRBJ2-1 . TRBV27 TGTGCCAGCAGTCCGCGGAAATCTGGCCTAGCGGGAGTCAATGAGCAGTTCTTC CASSPRKSGLAGVNEQFF
. TRBJ2-5 . TRBV2 TGTGCCAGCAGTGAAGCGCGGGCCTTAGAGACCCAGTACTTC CASSEARALETQYF
. TRBJ2-5 . TRBV11-2 TGTGCCAGCAGCTCGTTAGGGGTGTGGGAGACCCAGTACTTC CASSSLGVWETQYF
. TRBJ1-5 . TRBV11-2 TGTGCCAGCAGCTACAGGGACAATCAGCCCCAGCATTTT CASSYRDNQPQHF
. TRBJ2-2 . TRBV24-1 TGTGCCACCAGTGATCAGGGGTGGAGGACCGGGGAGCTGTTTTTT CATSDQGWRTGELFF
TRBD2 TRBJ2-1 . TRBV5-1 TGCGCCAGCAGCTTGGGGGTCCTAGCGGGAGCGTACAATGAGCAGTTCTTC CASSLGVLAGAYNEQFF
TRBD1 TRBJ1-1 . TRBV18 TGTGCCAGCTCACCGGGACAGGGTACGGCTTTCTTT CASSPGQGTAFF
. TRBJ1-5 . TRBV7-8 TGTGCCAGCAGCTTAGGCAGGGACTCAACCCCTGCGAATCAGCCCCAGCATTTT CASSLGRDSTPANQPQHF
. TRBJ2-7 . TRBV7-2 TGTGCCAGCAGCCGGAGCAGGGATTCCTACGAGCAGTACTTC CASSRSRDSYEQYF
. TRBJ1-2 . TRBV7-9 TGTGCCAGCAGCTTTAAAGGACAGTATGGCTACACCTTC CASSFKGQYGYTF
. TRBJ1-1 . TRBV29-1 TGCAGCGTTGTACCCGGAGCCGCCTGGAACACTGAAGCTTTCTTT CSVVPGAAWNTEAFF